This T cell receptor beta chain was captured in a study of blood T cell repertoires in COVID-19. Study background: COVID-19 samples collected from the United States, Italy and Spain covered acute and convalescent phases. PBMCs, B-cell-depleted T cells, or T cells were the source of the cDNA or gDNA that made up the material.

Per the original data handling: Reference gene primer amplification gave estimated nucleated cell counts. The data were produced by immunoSEQ multiplex PCR, yet TCRdb's version contains in-frame clones alone and is incomplete. The V and J calls and clone size were taken over from that table, and D and trimming were inferred from the DNA. The profile shows 100,000 to 120,000 clones, around 85% of them singletons. The Seattle site enrolled patients during active infection and followed them longitudinally. The CDR3 is made up of 14 amino acids. Germline V CDR1 and CDR2: SGHAT, FQNNGV. The germline V and J ends were trimmed by 6 bases and 7 bases, with 18 bases remaining between them.

The chain recombines TRBV11-2 with TRBJ1-1, with no clear D. Sequenced material: peripheral blood. The sequence came from a woman in her sixties or seventies with COVID-19, enrolled during active disease. This CDR3 reads CASSRSGSPFEAFF. CDR3 DNA sequence: TGTGCCAGCAGTAGATCGGGGTCCCCGTTTGAAGCTTTCTTT. The full variable domain, with the rest looked up from reference TRBV11-2 and TRBJ1-1, is EAGVAQSPRYKIIEKRQSVAFWCNPISGHATLYWYQQILGQGPKLLIQFQNNGVVDDSQLPKDRFSAERLKGVDSTLKIQPAKLEDSAVYLCASSRSGSPFEAFFGQGTRLTVV.